This is a list of T cell receptor beta chains from one sample in a study of T cell repertoires in cytomegalovirus infection. TCRdb re-derived calls from the reads in MiXCR, one entry per CDR3 protein. The data hold about 740,000 distinct CDR3 sequences, with less than 40% observed a single time. Sequenced material: PBMCs. The origin of the receptors is a human donor in good health (CMV status not recorded). Some clones in this sample may be carry-over from other donors' samples. The CDR3 runs from the conserved cysteine through the conserved F or W. D genes are given only for firm matches. Not every row has a clone size; where given, it reads once, few, many or a size class.

j_gene	v_gene	abundance	d_gene	CDR3nt	CDR3aa
TRBJ2-4	TRBV7-2	-	-	TGTGCCAGCAGCTCTAGGGGGGGGGCCAAAAACATTCAGTACTTC	CASSSRGGAKNIQYF
TRBJ2-1	TRBV7-2	many	-	TGTGCCAGCAGCTTAACGGGGGAGCAGTTCTTC	CASSLTGEQFF
TRBJ2-3	TRBV9	-	-	TGTGCCAGCAGCGTAGCAGGAAATAGGGACACAGATACGCAGTATTTT	CASSVAGNRDTDTQYF
TRBJ2-7	TRBV7-2	-	TRBD1	TGTGCCAGCAGCTTTAACCGGGACAGGGCCTCCCACGAGCAGTACTTC	CASSFNRDRASHEQYF
TRBJ2-7	TRBV19	-	TRBD1	TGTGCCAGTAGTATACAGGACAGGGCGTCCTACGAGCAGTACTTC	CASSIQDRASYEQYF
TRBJ1-1	TRBV12-3/TRBV12-4	few	-	TGTGCCAGCAGCGGCGAAGGGTTGTTGGCTGAAGCTTTCTTT	CASSGEGLLAEAFF
TRBJ2-7	TRBV2	-	TRBD2	TGTGCCAGCAGTGAGACCCCCAGCGGGATTTACGAGCAGTACTTC	CASSETPSGIYEQYF
TRBJ2-7	TRBV6-6	-	TRBD1	TGTGCCAGCAGTTACTCCTCGGGACAGGCGTTCGACGAGCAGTACTTC	CASSYSSGQAFDEQYF
TRBJ2-4	TRBV19	-	TRBD2	TGTGCCAGTAGTGTTGGGGGGGAGGGGAGAGGAAACATTCAGTACTTC	CASSVGGEGRGNIQYF
TRBJ2-1	TRBV10-2	few	-	TGCGCCACCAGGGGAGGAGCAGCCTACAATGAGCAGTTCTTC	CATRGGAAYNEQFF
TRBJ2-2	TRBV12-5	-	-	TGTGCTAGTGGTTTCGGGAACACCGGGGAGCTGTTTTTT	CASGFGNTGELFF
TRBJ2-3	TRBV20-1	few	-	TGCAGTGCTAGAGATGCGAGAACGCAGTATTTT	CSARDARTQYF
TRBJ2-5	TRBV5-1	-	-	TGCGCCAGCAGCTTGGCCGAGGGTGATGGGGAGACCCAGTACTTC	CASSLAEGDGETQYF
TRBJ1-1	TRBV2	-	-	TGTGCCAGCAGTACCGACAGAGGCACTGAAGCTTTCTTT	CASSTDRGTEAFF
TRBJ2-3	TRBV14	few	-	TGTGCCAGCAGCCAAGAGTCCGGGGATACGCAGTATTTT	CASSQESGDTQYF
TRBJ2-1	TRBV20-1	-	-	TGCAGTGCCCGACAGGAGGCCAATGAGCAGTTCTTC	CSARQEANEQFF
TRBJ2-3	TRBV6-1	many	-	TGTGCCAGCAGTGAAGAACTAGCCAGCACAGATACGCAGTATTTT	CASSEELASTDTQYF
TRBJ2-5	TRBV5-3	-	TRBD1	TGTGCCAGCAGCTTGGACAGGGTGTACCAAGAGACCCAGTACTTC	CASSLDRVYQETQYF
TRBJ2-1	TRBV24-1	-	TRBD1	TGTGCCACCAGTGGTCCGGGACAGGGGGAGAATGAGCAGTTCTTC	CATSGPGQGENEQFF
TRBJ2-3	TRBV10-3	few	-	TGTGCCATCAGTGTTGGGGCGTCCACAGATACGCAGTATTTT	CAISVGASTDTQYF
TRBJ1-1	TRBV5-1	once	TRBD1	TGCGCCAGCAGCGAACAGGGGCTTGTCACTGAAGATTTCTTT	CASSEQGLVTEDFF
TRBJ1-2	TRBV20-1	-	TRBD1	TGCAGTGCTAGAGTTTCGGGACAGCACCCTAACACCTTC	CSARVSGQHPNTF
TRBJ2-3	TRBV5-1	-	-	TGCGCCAGCAGCTTGGGCGGGGTAACGGATACGCCGTATTTT	CASSLGGVTDTPYF
TRBJ2-3	TRBV25-1	-	-	TGTGCCAGCAGTGACCAAGGCCTCCCCACAGATACGCAGTATTTT	CASSDQGLPTDTQYF
TRBJ1-5	TRBV5-5	-	-	TGTGCCAGCAGCCCCGGCCCGTTTGGCGGTCAGCCCCAGCATTTT	CASSPGPFGGQPQHF
TRBJ2-1	TRBV14	-	TRBD2	TGTGCCAGCAGATCGCAGACTAGCGGCTACAATGAGCAGTTCTTC	CASRSQTSGYNEQFF
TRBJ1-6	TRBV28	few	-	TGTGCCAGCAGTTTCCCGGGAATGCTCGGTTCACCCCTCCACTTT	CASSFPGMLGSPLHF
TRBJ2-1	TRBV28	-	TRBD2	TGTGCCAGCAGTTTAGGCTCTAGCGGGAGGGTTGAGCAGTTCTTC	CASSLGSSGRVEQFF
TRBJ1-4	TRBV12-3/TRBV12-4	few	-	TGTGCCAGCAGTTTCCGGCCACAGGCGAAGAATGAAAAACTGTTTTTT	CASSFRPQAKNEKLFF
TRBJ1-5	TRBV7-2	few	-	TGTGCCAGCAGCCCTACTTCCAGGGATAGCAATCAGCCCCAGCATTTT	CASSPTSRDSNQPQHF
TRBJ1-4	TRBV7-8	many	-	TGTGCCAGCAGCTTAGCGGGCAATGAAAAACTGTTTTTT	CASSLAGNEKLFF
TRBJ1-1	TRBV20-1	few	TRBD1	TGCAGTGCCGGACAGGTGAACACTGAAGCTTTCTTT	CSAGQVNTEAFF
TRBJ2-1	TRBV2	many	TRBD2	TGTGCCAGCAGAACTAGCGGGACGCACAATGAGCAGTTCTTC	CASRTSGTHNEQFF
TRBJ1-1	TRBV12-3/TRBV12-4	-	-	TGTGCCAGCAGCCGAAGGAGAATGAACACTGAAGCTTTCTTT	CASSRRRMNTEAFF
TRBJ2-2	TRBV7-2	-	-	TGTGCCAGCAGCTCGGAACCAGACCGGTTCGGCCGGGAGCTGTTTTTT	CASSSEPDRFGRELFF
TRBJ2-2	TRBV6-1	-	-	TGTGCCAGCAGTGATGTGAGCGACCCCAACACCGGGGAGCTGTTTTTT	CASSDVSDPNTGELFF
TRBJ2-7	TRBV6-5	-	-	TGTGCCAGCAGGGCCGGGGGACTCTACGAGCAGTACTTC	CASRAGGLYEQYF